The rows below give T cell receptor beta chains drawn from one sample of a study of Graves' ophthalmopathy and Graves' hyperthyroidism. TCRdb itself ran the multiplex PCR reads through MiXCR, one entry per CDR3 protein. There are hundreds of thousands of distinct CDR3 sequences in the sample; over 40% occur only once, and around 3.3% lies in the top ten. Source material: peripheral blood. These receptor sequences come from an adult man with Graves' ophthalmopathy. CDR3s include the opening cysteine and the closing phenylalanine or tryptophan. D genes are given only for firm matches. Some rows have no size entry. The others give once, few or many, or a class for an expanded clone.

CDR3	DNA	D	size	V	J
CASSLDFTGTFGEGYTF	TGTGCCAGCAGCTTGGACTTTACCGGGACATTCGGGGAGGGCTACACCTTC	-	few	TRBV5-8	TRBJ1-2
CASSCLGSGCEQYF	TGTGCCAGCAGCTGTTTGGGGTCTGGGTGCGAGCAGTACTTC	-	many	TRBV7-6	TRBJ2-7
CASSRLTGPTGELFF	TGTGCCAGCAGCCGATTGACAGGGCCCACCGGGGAGCTGTTTTTT	TRBD1	many	TRBV7-6	TRBJ2-2
CASSDRSQDTETQYF	TGTGCCAGCAGTGACCGCAGCCAAGATACGGAGACCCAGTACTTC	-	-	TRBV25-1	TRBJ2-5
CASSSQGVQETQHF	TGCGCCAGCAGCTCACAGGGGGTCCAAGAGACCCAGCATTTT	TRBD1	-	TRBV5-1	TRBJ1-5
CASSEGIGTGDEQYF	TGTGCCAGCTCAGAAGGTATCGGGACAGGGGACGAGCAGTACTTC	TRBD1	-	TRBV12-3/TRBV12-4	TRBJ2-7
CASSQGGQSGYTF	TGTGCCAGCAGCCAAGGAGGCCAATCAGGCTACACCTTC	-	-	TRBV7-8	TRBJ1-2
CASSVSGTTGNTIYF	TGTGCCAGCAGCGTGTCCGGGACAACTGGAAACACCATATATTTT	-	many	TRBV9	TRBJ1-3
CASSLGWGIGGTQYF	TGTGCCAGCAGCTTAGGGTGGGGCATTGGAGGGACCCAGTACTTC	-	-	TRBV7-2	TRBJ2-5
CASKDRNTGELFF	TGTGCCAGTAAGGACAGGAACACCGGGGAGCTGTTTTTT	-	many	TRBV7-2	TRBJ2-2
CATSRDLWGAHNQPQHF	TGTGCCACCAGCAGAGATCTATGGGGGGCGCATAATCAGCCCCAGCATTTT	-	many	TRBV15	TRBJ1-5
CASSLAASGGIAETQYF	TGTGCCAGCAGCTTGGCCGCCTCCGGCGGGATAGCGGAGACCCAGTACTTC	-	-	TRBV5-8	TRBJ2-5
CASSFRRTGPYEQYF	TGCGCCAGCAGCTTTCGCAGGACAGGCCCCTACGAGCAGTACTTC	TRBD1	-	TRBV5-1	TRBJ2-7
CASSLDGTGAGYTF	TGTGCCAGCAGCTTAGACGGGACAGGGGCTGGCTACACCTTC	TRBD1	-	TRBV9	TRBJ1-2